These T cell receptor beta chains were read from a single sample in a study of control samples from healthy donors and cancer patients. The repertoire was sequenced with immunoSEQ multiplex PCR; TCRdb's copy has only in-frame clones and lacks some. The repertoire holds approximately 150,000 clones, with more than 85% as singletons. Sequences were obtained from blood. Receptors originate from a woman aged 35 to 49 in good health. Both conserved end residues are part of each CDR3. A D gene is named only where the DNA matches it firmly. Some rows have no size entry. The others give once, few or many, or a class for an expanded clone.

j_call d_call v_call clone_size cdr3_nt cdr3_aa
TRBJ2-2 TRBD2 TRBV3-1/TRBV3-2 NA TGTGCCAGCAGCCAGGCAGGGACTAGCGGAGTCACCGGGGAGCTGTTTTTT CASSQAGTSGVTGELFF
TRBJ1-5 NA TRBV7-9 few TGTGCCAGCAGCTTAGGAGGGAATAATCAGCCCCAGCATTTT CASSLGGNNQPQHF
TRBJ1-4 NA TRBV6-6 NA TGTGCCAGCAGCCGCGATCAGGAAAAACTGTTTTTT CASSRDQEKLFF
TRBJ2-5 NA TRBV5-1 NA TGCGCCAGCAGCTTGGGACAGGGTAGCGGCCAAGAGACCCAGTACTTC CASSLGQGSGQETQYF
TRBJ1-5 NA TRBV18 NA TGTGCCAGCTCACCCAGTTTAGGTAATCAGCCCCAGCATTTT CASSPSLGNQPQHF
TRBJ2-7 NA TRBV3-1/TRBV3-2 once TGTGCCAGCAGCCAAGAGGTCTCATCCTACGAGCAGTACTTC CASSQEVSSYEQYF
TRBJ2-3 NA TRBV2 NA TGTGCCAGCAGTGAACCCCAGGGCCCCCCTAGCACAGATACGCAGTATTTT CASSEPQGPPSTDTQYF
TRBJ1-2 NA TRBV27 NA TGTGCCAGCAGTTTAAGTGGTTATGGCTACACCTTC CASSLSGYGYTF
TRBJ2-2 TRBD2 TRBV7-3 once TGTGCCAGCAGCTACGCGGGGGTCACCGGGGAGCTGTTTTTT CASSYAGVTGELFF
TRBJ2-7 NA TRBV6-1 NA TGTGCCAGCAGTGAAACTCAAGCGGAGGCCTACGAGCAGTACTTC CASSETQAEAYEQYF
TRBJ1-1 NA TRBV27 NA TGTGCCAGCAGTTTATCGAGGGGTACTGAAGCTTTCTTT CASSLSRGTEAFF
TRBJ1-6 NA TRBV7-6 NA TGTGCCAGCAGCTCAATTCAGGGTTTGGGTAATTCACCCCTCCACTTT CASSSIQGLGNSPLHF
TRBJ1-4 NA TRBV5-6 NA TGTGCCAGCAGCTTAGGGGGTGAAAAACTGTTTTTT CASSLGGEKLFF
TRBJ1-3 NA TRBV27 NA TGTGCCAGCAGTTTAACCCCGTTAACAAACACCATATATTTT CASSLTPLTNTIYF
TRBJ2-7 NA TRBV29-1 NA TGCAGCGTTCAAGCACCCGGGACACAGGTAAACGAGCAGTACTTC CSVQAPGTQVNEQYF
TRBJ2-7 NA TRBV4-1 once TGCGCCAGCAGCCAACGGGAGAGCTCCTACGAGCAGTACTTC CASSQRESSYEQYF